This entry concerns a single T cell receptor beta chain. These data come from a study of blood T cell repertoires in COVID-19. In the study overall: Whether acute or convalescent, the COVID-19 samples came from the United States, Italy and Spain. T cells, B-cell-depleted T cells, or PBMCs supplied cDNA or gDNA.

Per the original methods: The authors estimated nucleated cell counts from reference gene primer amplification. The protocol was immunoSEQ multiplex PCR, while the TCRdb copy is restricted to in-frame clones and leaves out a portion. V and J calls and clone size are those listed in that table; D and trimming were worked out from the DNA. The data hold around 37,000 clones, with about 90% observed a single time. This CDR3 contains 15 residues. V lost 3 bases, J lost 3 bases, and 12 bases lay in between. Germline CDR1 is KGHSH and CDR2 is LQKENI. This rearrangement joins TRBV18 to TRBJ2-1; weak D call: TRBD1 (7 bases). The specimen was peripheral blood. The clonotype originates from a man in his 60s with active or convalescent COVID-19. This CDR3 is CASSPGGQSYNEQFF. For the CDR3, the DNA is TGTGCCAGCTCACCCGGGGGACAGAGCTACAATGAGCAGTTCTTC. The entire variable domain, with the rest obtained from reference TRBV18 and TRBJ2-1, is as follows: NAGVMQNPRHLVRRRGQEARLRCSPMKGHSHVYWYRQLPEEGLKFMVYLQKENIIDESGMPKERFSAEFPKEGPSILRIQQVVRGDSAAYFCASSPGGQSYNEQFFGPGTRLTVL.